This is a list of T cell receptor beta chains from one sample in a study of T cell responses to AZD1222 COVID-19 vaccine. This table comes from immunoSEQ multiplex PCR, and its TCRdb copy is limited to in-frame clones, with some not included. This table has roughly 98,000 clones, roughly 80% appearing once. The material was peripheral blood, obtained 28 days after the second AZD1222 dose. These receptors came from an adult who received the AZD1222 COVID-19 vaccine. CDR3s include the opening cysteine and the closing phenylalanine or tryptophan. The D gene is left open where the match is weak. Rows may omit the clone size; those that give it use once, few, many or a size class.

J gene: TRBJ2-7
clone size: NA
V gene: TRBV18
D gene: TRBD1
CDR3 DNA: TGTGCCAGCTCACCTTCGGACAGGGCTTGGGACTACGAGCAGTACTTC
CDR3 protein: CASSPSDRAWDYEQYF

J gene: TRBJ2-4
clone size: NA
V gene: TRBV7-2
D gene: NA
CDR3 DNA: TGTGCCAGCAGCTCGGGACGGGAACGTGGCATTCAGTACTTC
CDR3 protein: CASSSGRERGIQYF

J gene: TRBJ2-1
clone size: NA
V gene: TRBV6-2/TRBV6-3
D gene: TRBD2
CDR3 DNA: TGTGCCAGCAGTCGAGGACTAGTCGATGGGGATGAGCAGTTCTTC
CDR3 protein: CASSRGLVDGDEQFF

J gene: TRBJ2-1
clone size: NA
V gene: TRBV7-3
D gene: NA
CDR3 DNA: TGTGCCAGCAGCTTAAAGGGGGGCAATGAGCAGTTCTTC
CDR3 protein: CASSLKGGNEQFF

J gene: TRBJ2-5
clone size: NA
V gene: TRBV6-6
D gene: NA
CDR3 DNA: TGTGCCAGCAGACCTCGGTTGGCGGGACAAGAGACCCAGTACTTC
CDR3 protein: CASRPRLAGQETQYF

J gene: TRBJ2-1
clone size: NA
V gene: TRBV5-6
D gene: NA
CDR3 DNA: TGTGCCAGCAGCTCCACAAGGGGCCATCTGGATGAGCAGTTCTTC
CDR3 protein: CASSSTRGHLDEQFF

J gene: TRBJ2-3
clone size: NA
V gene: TRBV7-2
D gene: NA
CDR3 DNA: TGTGCCAGCAGCTCCCGACTAGGCGGGGTTACAGATACGCAGTATTTT
CDR3 protein: CASSSRLGGVTDTQYF

J gene: TRBJ2-3
clone size: NA
V gene: TRBV14
D gene: TRBD1
CDR3 DNA: TGTGCCAGCAGCCCTAAGGGGGCTTCGTGGAGCACAGATACGCAGTATTTT
CDR3 protein: CASSPKGASWSTDTQYF

J gene: TRBJ2-7
clone size: NA
V gene: TRBV7-8
D gene: NA
CDR3 DNA: TGTGCCAGCAGCTTAGGTGGAGTTGCCTACGAGCAGTACTTC
CDR3 protein: CASSLGGVAYEQYF

J gene: TRBJ1-2
clone size: NA
V gene: TRBV7-9
D gene: NA
CDR3 DNA: TGTGCCAGCAGCTTAGCATATGGGGCAGTAGGCTACACCTTC
CDR3 protein: CASSLAYGAVGYTF

J gene: TRBJ1-1
clone size: NA
V gene: TRBV18
D gene: TRBD1
CDR3 DNA: TGTGCCAGCTCACCGGGCAGGGGGTTAGAAGCTTTCTTT
CDR3 protein: CASSPGRGLEAFF

J gene: TRBJ1-1
clone size: NA
V gene: TRBV5-1
D gene: NA
CDR3 DNA: TGCGCCAGCAGCTTGTACGGGGGCCCGAACACTGAAGCTTTCTTT
CDR3 protein: CASSLYGGPNTEAFF

J gene: TRBJ1-6
clone size: NA
V gene: TRBV7-9
D gene: NA
CDR3 DNA: TGTGCCAGCAGCTCTATCCAGGCCGTCGATTCACCCCTCCACTTT
CDR3 protein: CASSSIQAVDSPLHF

J gene: TRBJ1-5
clone size: NA
V gene: TRBV5-5
D gene: TRBD1
CDR3 DNA: TGTGCCAGCAGCCCGGGGACAGGGCGTAGCAATCAGCCCCAGCATTTT
CDR3 protein: CASSPGTGRSNQPQHF

J gene: TRBJ2-1
clone size: NA
V gene: TRBV11-1
D gene: NA
CDR3 DNA: TGTGCCAGCAGCTTATTTTCTAACAATGAGCAGTTCTTC
CDR3 protein: CASSLFSNNEQFF

J gene: TRBJ1-2
clone size: NA
V gene: TRBV9
D gene: NA
CDR3 DNA: TGTGCCAGCAGCCTCGGGTATGGCTACACCTTC
CDR3 protein: CASSLGYGYTF

J gene: TRBJ1-1
clone size: NA
V gene: TRBV2
D gene: NA
CDR3 DNA: TGTGCCAGCAAGACTGAAGCTTTCTTT
CDR3 protein: CASKTEAFF

J gene: TRBJ1-2
clone size: NA
V gene: TRBV19
D gene: NA
CDR3 DNA: TGTGCCAGTAGTATAGACGGCGGGCAGTATGGCTACACCTTC
CDR3 protein: CASSIDGGQYGYTF

J gene: TRBJ2-7
clone size: few
V gene: TRBV5-1
D gene: NA
CDR3 DNA: TGCGCCAGCAGCTTGGGGACGGGGTCCCACGAGCAGTACTTC
CDR3 protein: CASSLGTGSHEQYF

J gene: TRBJ2-1
clone size: NA
V gene: TRBV9
D gene: TRBD2
CDR3 DNA: TGTGCCAGCAGCTCTGGACTAGCGGGAGTAAATGAGCAGTTCTTC
CDR3 protein: CASSSGLAGVNEQFF

J gene: TRBJ2-7
clone size: once
V gene: TRBV6-6
D gene: NA
CDR3 DNA: TGTGCCAGCAGTTATGGAAGAACTACTTTGACTTGGGAGCAGTACTTC
CDR3 protein: CASSYGRTTLTWEQYF

J gene: TRBJ1-1
clone size: NA
V gene: TRBV5-1
D gene: NA
CDR3 DNA: TGCGCCAGCAGCAGGTCCCGGGACGTAAACACTGAAGCTTTCTTT
CDR3 protein: CASSRSRDVNTEAFF

J gene: TRBJ1-1
clone size: NA
V gene: TRBV18
D gene: TRBD1
CDR3 DNA: TGTGCCAGCTCCCCCGGACAGGGGGCGTTGAACACTGAAGCTTTCTTT
CDR3 protein: CASSPGQGALNTEAFF

J gene: TRBJ1-1
clone size: NA
V gene: TRBV7-9
D gene: NA
CDR3 DNA: TGTGCCAGCAGCTCTCGGGGAGGGGCTGAAGCTTTCTTT
CDR3 protein: CASSSRGGAEAFF

J gene: TRBJ2-5
clone size: NA
V gene: TRBV11-3
D gene: TRBD2
CDR3 DNA: TGTGCCAGCTCCGAGGGGCGGGGGGCTGAGACCCAGTACTTC
CDR3 protein: CASSEGRGAETQYF

J gene: TRBJ1-3
clone size: NA
V gene: TRBV9
D gene: NA
CDR3 DNA: TGTGCCAGCAGAGGGTCTGGAAACACCATATATTTT
CDR3 protein: CASRGSGNTIYF

J gene: TRBJ1-3
clone size: NA
V gene: TRBV19
D gene: TRBD1
CDR3 DNA: TGTGCCAGTACCGTACAGGGGGCTGGAAACACCATATATTTT
CDR3 protein: CASTVQGAGNTIYF

J gene: TRBJ1-4
clone size: NA
V gene: TRBV2
D gene: NA
CDR3 DNA: TGTGCCAGCAGTGACAGGGGACGGTCTAATGAAAAACTGTTTTTT
CDR3 protein: CASSDRGRSNEKLFF

J gene: TRBJ1-1
clone size: NA
V gene: TRBV29-1
D gene: NA
CDR3 DNA: TGCAGCGTTGATGTGGGGGCAGGCGCCTTCCTGAACACTGAAGCTTTCTTT
CDR3 protein: CSVDVGAGAFLNTEAFF

J gene: TRBJ2-7
clone size: NA
V gene: TRBV3-1/TRBV3-2
D gene: TRBD2
CDR3 DNA: TGTGCCAGCAGCCAAGGGCTAGCGGGAGGTTACTACGAGCAGTACTTC
CDR3 protein: CASSQGLAGGYYEQYF

J gene: TRBJ1-4
clone size: NA
V gene: TRBV7-6
D gene: NA
CDR3 DNA: TGTGCCAGCAGCTTTACAGGGTTTTCTAATGAAAAACTGTTTTTT
CDR3 protein: CASSFTGFSNEKLFF

J gene: TRBJ2-1
clone size: few
V gene: TRBV19
D gene: NA
CDR3 DNA: TGTGCCAGTAGATCGGGACTGGATACCTACAATGAGCAGTTCTTC
CDR3 protein: CASRSGLDTYNEQFF

J gene: TRBJ2-2
clone size: NA
V gene: TRBV2
D gene: NA
CDR3 DNA: TGTGCCAGCAGTGCATCCCAAACCGGGGAGCTGTTTTTT
CDR3 protein: CASSASQTGELFF

J gene: TRBJ1-5
clone size: NA
V gene: TRBV18
D gene: TRBD1
CDR3 DNA: TGTGCCAGCTCAAAGGACAGGGGGCCAGGTCAGCCCCAGCATTTT
CDR3 protein: CASSKDRGPGQPQHF

J gene: TRBJ1-1
clone size: NA
V gene: TRBV5-1
D gene: NA
CDR3 DNA: TGCGCCAGCAGCCCGACAGGCCACATGAACACTGAAGCTTTCTTT
CDR3 protein: CASSPTGHMNTEAFF

J gene: TRBJ1-2
clone size: NA
V gene: TRBV6-5
D gene: NA
CDR3 DNA: TGTGCCAGCAGTTACTCTCGAGCCTTCTATGGCTACACCTTC
CDR3 protein: CASSYSRAFYGYTF

J gene: TRBJ2-1
clone size: few
V gene: TRBV5-1
D gene: TRBD2
CDR3 DNA: TGCGCCAGCAGCTTAACGACTAGCGGTAGCAATGAGCAGTTCTTC
CDR3 protein: CASSLTTSGSNEQFF

J gene: TRBJ1-1
clone size: NA
V gene: TRBV5-5
D gene: NA
CDR3 DNA: TGTGCCAGCAGCGTCACACCGAACACTGAAGCTTTCTTT
CDR3 protein: CASSVTPNTEAFF

J gene: TRBJ1-2
clone size: NA
V gene: TRBV5-4
D gene: NA
CDR3 DNA: TGTGCCAGCAGCCGCGGCGGGCCTTATGGCTACACCTTC
CDR3 protein: CASSRGGPYGYTF

J gene: TRBJ1-1
clone size: NA
V gene: TRBV5-6
D gene: TRBD1
CDR3 DNA: TGTGCCAGCAGCTTGGGACAGGGGGCGAGTAACACTGAAGCTTTCTTT
CDR3 protein: CASSLGQGASNTEAFF

J gene: TRBJ1-1
clone size: NA
V gene: TRBV5-1
D gene: NA
CDR3 DNA: TGCGCCAGCAGCTTGGCCGGCCGGTCTTTAGCTTTCTTT
CDR3 protein: CASSLAGRSLAFF

J gene: TRBJ1-2
clone size: NA
V gene: TRBV27
D gene: NA
CDR3 DNA: TGTGCCAGCAAAATCAGGGTTGGTTTCTATGGCTACACCTTC
CDR3 protein: CASKIRVGFYGYTF

J gene: TRBJ1-5
clone size: NA
V gene: TRBV2
D gene: TRBD1
CDR3 DNA: TGTGCCAGCAGTGAGAGCAGGGGGCCCAATCAGCCCCAGCATTTT
CDR3 protein: CASSESRGPNQPQHF

J gene: TRBJ1-1
clone size: NA
V gene: TRBV11-1
D gene: NA
CDR3 DNA: TGTGCCAGCAGCTTCCTGGACAGCTCCACTGAAGCTTTCTTT
CDR3 protein: CASSFLDSSTEAFF

J gene: TRBJ2-3
clone size: NA
V gene: TRBV7-3
D gene: TRBD2
CDR3 DNA: TGTGCCAGCAGCTTTGGAATCGCGGGAGGGGCAGATACGCAGTATTTT
CDR3 protein: CASSFGIAGGADTQYF

J gene: TRBJ1-5
clone size: NA
V gene: TRBV28
D gene: NA
CDR3 DNA: TGTGCCAGCAGTTTGATATTAGCTGGCAATCAGCCCCAGCATTTT
CDR3 protein: CASSLILAGNQPQHF

J gene: TRBJ2-5
clone size: NA
V gene: TRBV30
D gene: TRBD2
CDR3 DNA: TGTGCCTGGAGTGTTGGGGGGGGAGAGACCCAGTACTTC
CDR3 protein: CAWSVGGGETQYF

J gene: TRBJ1-1
clone size: few
V gene: TRBV10-3
D gene: NA
CDR3 DNA: TGTGCCATCAGTAGACGTGTCCAGGGTTCGAAAACTGAAGCTTTCTTT
CDR3 protein: CAISRRVQGSKTEAFF